The clone carrying this T cell receptor beta chain was counted at least ten times. Its antigen is unidentified. TCRdb recomputed calls from the reads with MiXCR, one row per CDR3 protein. There are 570,000 or so distinct CDR3 sequences in the sample; roughly 43% occur only once, and about half lies in the top ten. Germline values: CDR1 SGHTA, CDR2 FQGNSA. The CDR3 runs to 14 residues. Trimming took off 5 bases at V and 5 bases at J, with 15 bases between the two ends. This specimen comes from a study of T cell repertoires in cytomegalovirus infection. Overall study context: Signatures in public TCR beta sequences pointed to both CMV infection and matching HLA type.

This rearrangement joins TRBV7-2 to TRBJ2-5; no clear D. This receptor was identified in a human donor in good health (CMV status not recorded). Some clones in this sample may be carry-over from other donors' samples. Here the sequenced sample was cultured PBMCs, taken from culture after CMV antigen stimulation. The CDR3 loop reads CASSDLRSVETQYF. For the CDR3, the DNA is TGTGCCAGCAGCGATCTTCGCAGTGTCGAGACCCAGTACTTC.